A single sample is the source of the 10 T cell receptor beta chains below, sequenced in a study of control samples from healthy donors and cancer patients. Generated by immunoSEQ multiplex PCR, the TCRdb table keeps only in-frame clones and is missing some. The sample includes about 190,000 clones, 91% seen only once; the top ten take around 1.9%. The sequenced sample was blood. All receptors derive from a man under 40 in good health.

J is TRBJ2-2 and V is TRBV9, with a weak D call TRBD1 (7 bases). The V gene lost 4 bases and the J gene lost 6 bases, with 19 bases spanning the gap. The CDR3 totals 16 residues. The germline V gene has CDR1 SGDLS and CDR2 YYNGEE. The chain's CDR3 is CASSTGTDREAGELFF. The CDR3 nucleotides read TGTGCCAGCAGCACAGGGACAGACAGGGAGGCCGGGGAGCTGTTTTTT. Drawing the rest from reference TRBV9 and TRBJ2-2, the complete variable domain is DSGVTQTPKHLITATGQRVTLRCSPRSGDLSVYWYQQSLDQGLQFLIQYYNGEERAKGNILERFSAQQFPDLHSELNLSSLELGDSALYFCASSTGTDREAGELFFGEGSRLTVL.

The V and J genes are TRBV5-4 and TRBJ2-7; D is perhaps TRBD1 (6 bases). V lost 2 bases to trimming and J lost 5 bases, with 14 bases between them. Germline V gene data show CDR1 as SGHNT and CDR2 as YYREEE (reference sequence). This CDR3 contains 14 residues. The CDR3 DNA follows: TGTGCCAGCAGCTTAGATACAGGGTTGAACGAGCAGTACTTC. Amino acid sequence: CASSLDTGLNEQYF.

The chain carries TRBV5-5 and TRBJ1-1; possibly TRBD1 for D (5 bases). CDR1 is SGHKS and CDR2 is YYEKEE in the germline V gene (reference sequence). The CDR3 sequence is 15 residues long. V was pared by 1 base and J by 4 bases, with 14 bases between. The CDR3 is CASSLIGGRGTEAFF. Here the CDR3 DNA reads TGTGCCAGCAGCTTGATCGGGGGAAGGGGCACTGAAGCTTTCTTT.

This chain connects TRBV29-1 to TRBJ2-4, with D possibly being TRBD1 (5 bases). The CDR3 spans 15 residues. The germline V gene encodes CDR1 SQVTM and CDR2 ANQGSEA. V dropped 6 bases and J dropped 0 bases, with 15 bases sitting between them. CDR3: CSVAFGHLAKNIQYF. As DNA, the CDR3 is TGCAGCGTGGCCTTCGGACACCTAGCCAAAAACATTCAGTACTTC.

The chain combines TRBV30 with TRBJ1-3; 7 bases map to TRBD1. V was clipped by 0 bases and J by 4 bases; unmatched bases: 3. CDR1 and CDR2 from the germline V gene are GTSNPN and SVGIG (reference sequence). This CDR3 has 14 residues. The CDR3 region is CAWSVQGSGNTIYF. The CDR3 coding sequence is TGTGCCTGGAGTGTACAGGGGTCGGGAAACACCATATATTTT.

The chain joins TRBV2 to TRBJ2-3, with 8 positions matching TRBD2. J gave up 6 bases and V 9 bases, and 8 bases lay outside the gene matches. The CDR3 loop spans 13 amino acids. Looked up from germline, CDR1 is SNHLY and CDR2 is FYNNEI. CDR3 loop: CASRRGDRDTQYF. The CDR3 coding sequence is TGTGCCAGTCGGCGGGGGGATAGGGATACGCAGTATTTT.

The CDR3 loop is CASSDFTYGYTF. The CDR3 DNA is TGTGCCAGCAGTGACTTCACCTATGGCTACACCTTC. V and J are TRBV6-2 or TRBV6-3 and TRBJ1-2; D is ambiguous. Trimming shortened V by 5 bases and J by 4 bases, and 8 bases separated the two germline ends. The CDR3 contains 12 residues. Germline values: CDR1 MNHEY, CDR2 SVGEGT.

This sequence joins TRBV14 and TRBJ2-5; 9 bases are a match to TRBD1. Germline CDR1 SGHDN, CDR2 FVKESK. The V segment lost 7 bases and the J segment 4 bases; nucleotides outside the gene matches: 4. CDR3 length equals 13 residues. CDR3: CASNRGPAETQYF. The CDR3 nucleotides read TGTGCCAGCAACAGGGGGCCTGCAGAGACCCAGTACTTC. Supplemented by reference TRBV14 and TRBJ2-5, the full variable domain reads EAGVTQFPSHSVIEKGQTVTLRCDPISGHDNLYWYRRVMGKEIKFLLHFVKESKQDESGMPNNRFLAERTGGTYSTLKVQPAELEDSGVYFCASNRGPAETQYFGPGTRLLVL.

V and J are TRBV27 and TRBJ1-4; the match to TRBD1 covers 10 bases. Germline CDR1 is MNHEY and CDR2 is SMNVEV (reference sequence). The CDR3 consists of 15 residues. J was trimmed by 8 bases and V by 4 bases; bases with no gene match: 7. CDR3 in DNA: TGTGCCAGCAGTTCGACAGGGGGCTTTCAGGAAAAACTGTTTTTT. It specifies CASSSTGGFQEKLFF.

This chain links TRBV15 with TRBJ1-3; D gene ambiguous. This CDR3 is built from 16 residues. The germline V and J ends were trimmed by 0 bases and 0 bases, with 9 bases remaining between them. From germline, CDR1 is LNHNV and CDR2 YYDKDF (reference sequence). Here the CDR3 reads CATSRDPGSSGNTIYF. Here the CDR3 DNA reads TGTGCCACCAGCAGAGATCCTGGCAGCTCTGGAAACACCATATATTTT.